The sequence of this T cell receptor beta chain was determined in a study of control samples from healthy donors and cancer patients. Measured with immunoSEQ multiplex PCR; TCRdb has only the in-frame clones, and not every one. The sample carries some 64,000 clones, 70% to 90% recorded once. Losses at the gene ends were 5 bases for V and 7 bases for J; bases not matched to a gene: 9. The germline V gene encodes CDR1 SQVTM and CDR2 ANQGSEA. The CDR3 has 14 amino acids. The sequence was obtained from a woman between 45 and 65 years old with head and neck cancer. Material: PBMCs. The chain couples TRBV29-1 to TRBJ2-1; 9 positions agree with TRBD1. The CDR3 coding sequence is TGCAGCGTTCTGGCACAGGGGGCGCGTAATGAGCAGTTCTTC. Its protein product is CSVLAQGARNEQFF.